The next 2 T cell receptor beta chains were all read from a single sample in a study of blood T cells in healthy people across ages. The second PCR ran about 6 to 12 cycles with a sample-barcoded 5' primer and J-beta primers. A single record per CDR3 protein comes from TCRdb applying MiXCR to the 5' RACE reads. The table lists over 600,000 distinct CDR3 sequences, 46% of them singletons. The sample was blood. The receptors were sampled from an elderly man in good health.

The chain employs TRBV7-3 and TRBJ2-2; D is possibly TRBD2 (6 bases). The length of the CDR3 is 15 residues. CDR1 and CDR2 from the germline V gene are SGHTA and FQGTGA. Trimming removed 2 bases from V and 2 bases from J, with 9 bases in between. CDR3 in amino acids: CASSLAGHNTGELFF. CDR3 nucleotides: TGTGCCAGCAGCTTAGCGGGGCACAACACCGGGGAGCTGTTTTTT.

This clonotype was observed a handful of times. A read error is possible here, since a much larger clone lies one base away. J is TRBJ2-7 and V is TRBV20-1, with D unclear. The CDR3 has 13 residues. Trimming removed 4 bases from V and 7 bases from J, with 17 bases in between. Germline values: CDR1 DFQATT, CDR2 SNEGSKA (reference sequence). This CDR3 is CSAKWLEKNEQYF. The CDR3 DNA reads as TGCAGTGCTAAATGGTTAGAAAAGAATGAGCAGTACTTC.